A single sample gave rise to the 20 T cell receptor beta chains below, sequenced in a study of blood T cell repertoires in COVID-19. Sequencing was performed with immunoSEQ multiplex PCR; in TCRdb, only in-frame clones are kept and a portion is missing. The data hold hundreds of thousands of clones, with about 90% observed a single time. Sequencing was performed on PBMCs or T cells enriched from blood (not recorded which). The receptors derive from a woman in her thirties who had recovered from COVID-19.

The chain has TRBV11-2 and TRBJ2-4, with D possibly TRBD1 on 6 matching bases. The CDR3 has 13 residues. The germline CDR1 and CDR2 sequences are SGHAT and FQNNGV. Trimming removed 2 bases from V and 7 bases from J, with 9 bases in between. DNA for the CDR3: TGTGCCAGCAGCTTAACAGGGTCTAACATTCAGTACTTC. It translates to CASSLTGSNIQYF.

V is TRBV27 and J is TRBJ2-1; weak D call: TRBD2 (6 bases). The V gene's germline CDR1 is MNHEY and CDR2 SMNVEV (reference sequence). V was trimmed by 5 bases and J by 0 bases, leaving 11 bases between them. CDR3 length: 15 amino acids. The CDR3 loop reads CASSLLASSYNEQFF. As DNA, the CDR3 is TGTGCCAGCAGTCTACTAGCTAGCTCCTACAATGAGCAGTTCTTC.

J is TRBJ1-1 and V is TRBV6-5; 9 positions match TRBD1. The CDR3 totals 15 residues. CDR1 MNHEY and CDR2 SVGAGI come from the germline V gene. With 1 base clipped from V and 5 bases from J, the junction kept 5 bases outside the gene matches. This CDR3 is CASSYFIQGATEAFF. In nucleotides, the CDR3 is TGTGCCAGCAGTTACTTTATACAGGGGGCAACTGAAGCTTTCTTT.

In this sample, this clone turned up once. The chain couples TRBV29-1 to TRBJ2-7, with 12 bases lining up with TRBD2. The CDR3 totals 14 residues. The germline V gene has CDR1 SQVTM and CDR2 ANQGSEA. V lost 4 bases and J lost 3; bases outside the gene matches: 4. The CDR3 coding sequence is TGCAGCGTTGTTGGACTAGCGGGAAACTACGAGCAGTACTTC. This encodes CSVVGLAGNYEQYF.

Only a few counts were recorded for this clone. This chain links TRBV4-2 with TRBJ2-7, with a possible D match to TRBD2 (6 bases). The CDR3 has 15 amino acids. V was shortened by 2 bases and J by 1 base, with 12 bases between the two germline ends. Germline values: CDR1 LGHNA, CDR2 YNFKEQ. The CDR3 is CASSQTGLQSYEQYF. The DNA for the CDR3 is TGTGCCAGCAGCCAAACGGGACTGCAATCCTACGAGCAGTACTTC.

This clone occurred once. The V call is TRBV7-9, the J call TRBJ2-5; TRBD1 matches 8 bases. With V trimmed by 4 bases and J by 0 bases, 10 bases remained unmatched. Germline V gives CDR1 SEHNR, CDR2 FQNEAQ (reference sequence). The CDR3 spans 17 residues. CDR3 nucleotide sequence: TGTGCCAGCAGCTCCGCCAACAGGGGGTCTTACCAAGAGACCCAGTACTTC. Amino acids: CASSSANRGSYQETQYF.

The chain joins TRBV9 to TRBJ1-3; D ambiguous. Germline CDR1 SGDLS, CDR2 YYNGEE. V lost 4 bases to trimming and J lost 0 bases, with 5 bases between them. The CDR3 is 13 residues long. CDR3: CASSQDSGNTIYF. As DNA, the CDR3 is TGTGCCAGCAGCCAGGACTCTGGAAACACCATATATTTT.

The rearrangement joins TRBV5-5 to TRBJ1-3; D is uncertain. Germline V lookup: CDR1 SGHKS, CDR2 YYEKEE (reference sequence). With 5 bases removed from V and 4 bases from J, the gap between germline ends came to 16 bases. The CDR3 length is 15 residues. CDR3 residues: CASRPHGLAGNTIYF. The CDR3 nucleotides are TGTGCCAGCAGGCCCCATGGGCTGGCCGGAAACACCATATATTTT.

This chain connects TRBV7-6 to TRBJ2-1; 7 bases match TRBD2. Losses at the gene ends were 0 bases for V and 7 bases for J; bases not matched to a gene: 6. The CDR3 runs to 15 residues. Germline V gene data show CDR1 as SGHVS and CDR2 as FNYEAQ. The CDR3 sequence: CASSLAGGSRNEQFF. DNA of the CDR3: TGTGCCAGCAGCTTAGCGGGGGGGAGTCGGAATGAGCAGTTCTTC. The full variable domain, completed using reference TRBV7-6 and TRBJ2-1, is GAGVSQSPRYKVTKRGQDVALRCDPISGHVSLYWYRQALGQGPEFLTYFNYEAQQDKSGLPNDRFSAERPEGSISTLTIQRTEQRDSAMYRCASSLAGGSRNEQFFGPGTRLTVL.

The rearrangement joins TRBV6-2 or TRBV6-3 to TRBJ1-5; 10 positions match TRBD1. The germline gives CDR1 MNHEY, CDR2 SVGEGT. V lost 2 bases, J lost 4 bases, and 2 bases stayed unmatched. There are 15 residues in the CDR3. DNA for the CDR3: TGTGCCAGCAGTTACCCGGGACAGGGGAATCAGCCCCAGCATTTT. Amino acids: CASSYPGQGNQPQHF.

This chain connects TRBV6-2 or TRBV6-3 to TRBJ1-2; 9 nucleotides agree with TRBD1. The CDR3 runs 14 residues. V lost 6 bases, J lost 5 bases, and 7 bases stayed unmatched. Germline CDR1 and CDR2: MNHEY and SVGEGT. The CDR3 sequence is CASSPPTGGYGYTF. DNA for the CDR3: TGTGCCAGCAGCCCGCCGACAGGGGGTTATGGCTACACCTTC.

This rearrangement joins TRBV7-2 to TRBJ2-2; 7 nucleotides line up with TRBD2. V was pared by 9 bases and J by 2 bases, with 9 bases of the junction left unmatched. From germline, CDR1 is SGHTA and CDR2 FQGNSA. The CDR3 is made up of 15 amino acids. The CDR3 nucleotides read TGTGCCAGTAAAACCGGGACTATAAACACCGGGGAGCTGTTTTTT. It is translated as CASKTGTINTGELFF.

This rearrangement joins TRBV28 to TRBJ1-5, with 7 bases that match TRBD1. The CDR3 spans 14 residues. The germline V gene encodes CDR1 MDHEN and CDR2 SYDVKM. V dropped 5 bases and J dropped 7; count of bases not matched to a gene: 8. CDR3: CASSPTGDLQPQHF. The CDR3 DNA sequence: TGTGCCAGCAGTCCTACAGGGGATTTGCAGCCCCAGCATTTT.

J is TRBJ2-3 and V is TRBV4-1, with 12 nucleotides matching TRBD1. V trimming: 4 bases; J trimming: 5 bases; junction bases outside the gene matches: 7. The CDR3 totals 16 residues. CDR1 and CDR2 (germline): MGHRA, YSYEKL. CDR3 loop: CASSLVGTGGLDTQYF. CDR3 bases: TGCGCCAGCAGCCTTGTCGGGACAGGGGGCCTAGATACGCAGTATTTT.

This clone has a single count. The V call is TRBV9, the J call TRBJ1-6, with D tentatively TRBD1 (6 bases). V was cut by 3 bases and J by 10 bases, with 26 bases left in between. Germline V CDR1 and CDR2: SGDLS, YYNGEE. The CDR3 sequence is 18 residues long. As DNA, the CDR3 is TGTGCCAGCAGCGCCGACCCGACCTTCCGGGACATTCGGTCACCCCTCCACTTT. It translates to CASSADPTFRDIRSPLHF. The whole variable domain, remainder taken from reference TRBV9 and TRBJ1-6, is DSGVTQTPKHLITATGQRVTLRCSPRSGDLSVYWYQQSLDQGLQFLIQYYNGEERAKGNILERFSAQQFPDLHSELNLSSLELGDSALYFCASSADPTFRDIRSPLHFGNGTRLTVT.

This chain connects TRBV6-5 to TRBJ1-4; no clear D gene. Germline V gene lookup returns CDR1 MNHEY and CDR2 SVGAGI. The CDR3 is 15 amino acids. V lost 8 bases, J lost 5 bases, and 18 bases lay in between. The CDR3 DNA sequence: TGTGCCAGCGGGCAAAACAGTGGATTCAATGAAAAACTGTTTTTT. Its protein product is CASGQNSGFNEKLFF.

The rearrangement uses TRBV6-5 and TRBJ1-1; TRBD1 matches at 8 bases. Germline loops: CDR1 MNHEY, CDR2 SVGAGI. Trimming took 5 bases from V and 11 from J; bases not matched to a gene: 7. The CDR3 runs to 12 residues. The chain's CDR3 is CASSIQGDVAFF. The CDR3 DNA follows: TGTGCCAGCAGTATACAGGGGGACGTGGCTTTCTTT.

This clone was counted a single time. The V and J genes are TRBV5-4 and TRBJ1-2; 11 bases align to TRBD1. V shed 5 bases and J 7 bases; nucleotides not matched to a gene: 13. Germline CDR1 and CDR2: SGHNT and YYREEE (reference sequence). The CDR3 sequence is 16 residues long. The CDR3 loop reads CASRKPGQGDEGGYTF. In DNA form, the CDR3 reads TGTGCCAGCAGGAAACCGGGACAGGGGGATGAGGGTGGCTACACCTTC.

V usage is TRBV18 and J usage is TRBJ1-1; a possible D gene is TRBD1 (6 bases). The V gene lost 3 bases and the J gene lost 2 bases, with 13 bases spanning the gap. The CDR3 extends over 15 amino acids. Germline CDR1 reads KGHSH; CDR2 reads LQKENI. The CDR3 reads CASSPPGVSNTEAFF. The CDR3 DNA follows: TGTGCCAGCTCACCCCCAGGGGTTTCTAACACTGAAGCTTTCTTT. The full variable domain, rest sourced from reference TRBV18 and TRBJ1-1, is NAGVMQNPRHLVRRRGQEARLRCSPMKGHSHVYWYRQLPEEGLKFMVYLQKENIIDESGMPKERFSAEFPKEGPSILRIQQVVRGDSAAYFCASSPPGVSNTEAFFGQGTRLTVV.

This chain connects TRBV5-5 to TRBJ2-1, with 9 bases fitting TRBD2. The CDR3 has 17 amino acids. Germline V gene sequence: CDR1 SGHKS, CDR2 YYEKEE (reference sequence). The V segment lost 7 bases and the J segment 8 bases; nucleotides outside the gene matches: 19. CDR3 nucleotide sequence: TGTGCCAGCGCCACCGGGGTAGGACTAGCGAGGGGAGATGAGCAGTTCTTC. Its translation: CASATGVGLARGDEQFF.